Listed below are T cell receptor beta chains from one sample, sequenced in a study of blood T cell repertoires in COVID-19. The repertoire was sequenced with immunoSEQ multiplex PCR; TCRdb's copy has only in-frame clones and lacks some. Here the sample spans 200,000 to 250,000 clones, roughly 80% being singletons. Sequenced material: peripheral blood. All receptors come from a woman between 65 and 79 years old with active or convalescent COVID-19. The CDR3 runs from the conserved cysteine through the conserved F or W. D genes are given only for firm matches.

V gene	D gene	J gene	CDR3 protein	CDR3 DNA
TRBV4-1	TRBD1	TRBJ1-4	CASSQTGTGVGEKLFF	TGCGCCAGCAGCCAAACCGGGACAGGGGTAGGAGAAAAACTGTTTTTT
TRBV5-4	TRBD1	TRBJ1-1	CASSPGQGMNTEAFF	TGTGCCAGCAGCCCCGGACAGGGCATGAACACTGAAGCTTTCTTT
TRBV7-2	-	TRBJ1-5	CASSYGGAGAQPQHF	TGTGCCAGCAGCTATGGGGGGGCTGGGGCTCAGCCCCAGCATTTT
TRBV28	TRBD2	TRBJ2-7	CASSFSGTSGSYEQYF	TGTGCCAGCAGTTTCTCCGGGACTAGCGGCTCCTACGAGCAGTACTTC
TRBV25-1	-	TRBJ1-5	CASNRYSNQPQHF	TGTGCCAGCAATAGATATAGCAATCAGCCCCAGCATTTT
TRBV2	TRBD1	TRBJ1-5	CASSEKYRGGNQPQHF	TGTGCCAGCAGTGAAAAATACAGGGGTGGCAATCAGCCCCAGCATTTT
TRBV7-6	TRBD1	TRBJ2-1	CASSWDRILNGEQFF	TGTGCCAGCAGCTGGGACAGGATACTGAATGGTGAGCAGTTCTTC
TRBV6-5	TRBD2	TRBJ2-1	CASSLVVAGVEQFF	TGTGCCAGCAGCCTCGTGGTAGCGGGAGTTGAGCAGTTCTTC
TRBV21-1	-	TRBJ1-2	CASSTMVWDRGSRDYGYTF	TGTGCCAGCAGCACCATGGTATGGGACAGGGGGAGCCGGGACTATGGCTACACCTTC
TRBV5-1	TRBD2	TRBJ2-5	CASSSAGKETQYF	TGCGCCAGCAGTTCAGCGGGGAAAGAGACCCAGTACTTC
TRBV6-5	-	TRBJ2-7	CASTLTGHEQYF	TGTGCCAGCACCCTCACCGGTCACGAGCAGTACTTC
TRBV30	TRBD1	TRBJ2-3	CAWSTGGADTQYF	TGTGCCTGGAGTACAGGGGGCGCAGATACGCAGTATTTT
TRBV7-6	-	TRBJ2-2	CATSGWSNTGELFF	TGTGCCACCTCAGGGTGGTCGAACACCGGGGAGCTGTTTTTT
TRBV5-1	-	TRBJ2-7	CASSLNPPGGLAYEQYF	TGCGCCAGCAGCTTAAATCCCCCGGGGGGCCTAGCCTACGAGCAGTACTTC
TRBV30	-	TRBJ1-1	CAWSRGITEAFF	TGTGCCTGGAGTCGAGGGATCACTGAAGCTTTCTTT
TRBV7-9	-	TRBJ1-1	CALGEVNTEAFF	TGTGCCCTAGGGGAAGTGAACACTGAAGCTTTCTTT
TRBV27	-	TRBJ1-1	CASSPLWGGARGTEAFF	TGTGCCAGCAGCCCGCTCTGGGGGGGGGCCCGGGGGACTGAAGCTTTCTTT
TRBV10-3	TRBD1	TRBJ2-7	CAITGTGAYEQYF	TGTGCCATCACCGGGACAGGCGCCTACGAGCAGTACTTC